The clone carrying this T cell receptor beta chain was counted a few times. Its target is not known. T cells were sequenced at a targeted depth of 1 in 200,000 to 1 in 1 million. The data were produced by immunoSEQ multiplex PCR, yet TCRdb's version contains in-frame clones alone and is incomplete. Of hundreds of thousands of clones listed, 60% to 80% were seen once; the top ten hold 9.5% to 12%. The sample originates from a study of cytotoxic CD8 clonotypes in ibrutinib-treated CLL. Across the whole study: Within the patient group, about a dozen were relapsed/refractory and some 16 treatment-naive, and approximately 17 were IGHV unmutated. Whole-study results and caveats: An increase in clonality occurred at ibrutinib response, followed by a return toward baseline at progression.

Extraction of around 1.9 micrograms of genomic DNA from cryopreserved PBMCs supplied material for TCR beta libraries. Germline values: CDR1 SQVTM, CDR2 ANQGSEA. The length of the CDR3 is 13 residues. Trimming cost V 4 bases and J 3 bases, with 10 bases left between them. V and J are TRBV29-1 and TRBJ1-5; no clear D. The material sequenced was PBMCs, taken after 12 months of ibrutinib treatment. The sequence came from a human donor with chronic lymphocytic leukemia. CDR3 coding DNA: TGCAGCGTTGCCACAGCCCTCAATCAGCCCCAGCATTTT. Translating gives CSVATALNQPQHF.